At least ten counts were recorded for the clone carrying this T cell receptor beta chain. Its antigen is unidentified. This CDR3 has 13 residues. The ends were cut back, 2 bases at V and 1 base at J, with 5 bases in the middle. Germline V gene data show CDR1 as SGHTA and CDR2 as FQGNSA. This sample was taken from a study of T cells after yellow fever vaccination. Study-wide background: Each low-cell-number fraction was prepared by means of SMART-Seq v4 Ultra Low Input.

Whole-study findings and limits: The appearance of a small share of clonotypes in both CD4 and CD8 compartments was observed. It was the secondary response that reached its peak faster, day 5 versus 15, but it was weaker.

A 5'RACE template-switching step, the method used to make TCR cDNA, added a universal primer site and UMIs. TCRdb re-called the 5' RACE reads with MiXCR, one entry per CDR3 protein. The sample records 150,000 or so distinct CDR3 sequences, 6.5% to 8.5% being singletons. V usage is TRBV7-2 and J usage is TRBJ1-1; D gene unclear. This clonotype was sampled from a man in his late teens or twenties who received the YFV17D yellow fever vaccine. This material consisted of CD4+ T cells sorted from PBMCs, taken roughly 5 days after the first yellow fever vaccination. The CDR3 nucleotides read TGTGCCAGCAGCTTATCCCAGAACACTGAAGCTTTCTTT. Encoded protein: CASSLSQNTEAFF.